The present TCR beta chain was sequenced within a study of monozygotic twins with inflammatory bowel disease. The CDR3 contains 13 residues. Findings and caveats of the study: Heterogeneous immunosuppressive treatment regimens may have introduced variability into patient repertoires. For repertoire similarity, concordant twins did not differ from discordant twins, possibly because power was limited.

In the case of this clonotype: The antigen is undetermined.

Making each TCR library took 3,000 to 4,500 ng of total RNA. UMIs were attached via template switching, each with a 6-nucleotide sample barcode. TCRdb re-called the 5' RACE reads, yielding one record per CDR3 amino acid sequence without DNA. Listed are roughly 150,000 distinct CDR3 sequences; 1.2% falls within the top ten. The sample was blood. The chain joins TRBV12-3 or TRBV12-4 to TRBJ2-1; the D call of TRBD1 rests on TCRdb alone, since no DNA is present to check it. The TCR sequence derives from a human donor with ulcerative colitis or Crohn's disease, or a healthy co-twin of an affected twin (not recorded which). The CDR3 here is CASSFLQTGGQYF.